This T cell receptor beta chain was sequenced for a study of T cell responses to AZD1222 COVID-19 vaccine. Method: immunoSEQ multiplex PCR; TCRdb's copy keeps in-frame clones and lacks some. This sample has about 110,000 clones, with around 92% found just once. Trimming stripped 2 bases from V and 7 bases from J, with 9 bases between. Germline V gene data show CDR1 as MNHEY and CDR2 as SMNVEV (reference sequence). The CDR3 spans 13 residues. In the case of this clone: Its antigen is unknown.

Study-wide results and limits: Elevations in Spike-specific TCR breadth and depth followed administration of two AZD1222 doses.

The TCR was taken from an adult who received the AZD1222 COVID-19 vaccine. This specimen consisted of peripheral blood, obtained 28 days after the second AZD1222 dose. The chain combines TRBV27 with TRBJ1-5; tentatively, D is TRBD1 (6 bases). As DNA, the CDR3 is TGTGCCAGCAGTTTAGGGGGGGGCCAGCCCCAGCATTTT. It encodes CASSLGGGQPQHF.